Listed here are 27 T cell receptor beta chains from one sample, sequenced in a study of T cell changes during pregnancy in multiple sclerosis. The protocol was immunoSEQ multiplex PCR, while the TCRdb copy is restricted to in-frame clones and leaves out a portion. The sample holds around 57,000 clones, about nine tenths seen once. The sequences come from peripheral blood, collected in the first trimester of pregnancy. The receptors were sampled from a female donor with multiple sclerosis, enrolled in a pregnancy study.

The chain recombines TRBV7-9 with TRBJ1-4; D ambiguous. This CDR3 is built from 12 residues. The germline V gene has CDR1 SEHNR and CDR2 FQNEAQ (reference sequence). V gave up 1 base and J gave up 8 bases, with 5 bases separating them. The CDR3 loop is CASSLEREKLFF. CDR3 DNA sequence: TGTGCCAGCAGCTTAGAACGGGAAAAACTGTTTTTT.

CDR3 DNA: TGTGCCAGCAGCTTAACTCGGAACACTGAAGCTTTCTTT. This sequence encodes CASSLTRNTEAFF. V is TRBV7-6 and J is TRBJ1-1, with D unclear. The V gene lost 2 bases and the J gene lost 1 base, with 5 bases spanning the gap. From germline, CDR1 is SGHVS and CDR2 FNYEAQ. The CDR3 consists of 13 residues.

The chain carries TRBV7-6 and TRBJ1-1; no reliable D call. CDR3 length: 13 residues. Germline V gene lookup returns CDR1 SGHVS and CDR2 FNYEAQ. The V end lost 1 base, the J end lost 6 bases, and 9 bases lay between the germline ends. The CDR3 sequence is CASSLVLGAEAFF. In DNA form, the CDR3 reads TGTGCCAGCAGCTTAGTGTTGGGAGCTGAAGCTTTCTTT. The variable domain in full, completed from reference TRBV7-6 and TRBJ1-1, reads GAGVSQSPRYKVTKRGQDVALRCDPISGHVSLYWYRQALGQGPEFLTYFNYEAQQDKSGLPNDRFSAERPEGSISTLTIQRTEQRDSAMYRCASSLVLGAEAFFGQGTRLTVV.

The rearrangement links TRBV10-3 to TRBJ1-1; 9 bases map to TRBD1. Germline lookup yields CDR1 ENHRY and CDR2 SYGVKD. The CDR3 sequence is 15 residues long. J lost 2 bases, V lost 10 bases, and 11 bases had no gene match. CDR3 nucleotides: TGTGCCACCACCCGGGACAGGGCCATAAACACTGAAGCTTTCTTT. Protein sequence: CATTRDRAINTEAFF.

This chain connects TRBV7-2 to TRBJ2-7; TRBD2 aligns across 7 bases. CDR1 is SGHTA, CDR2 FQGNSA, per germline. The CDR3 sequence is 18 residues long. Trimming cost V 5 bases and J 2 bases; bases outside gene matches: 18. This chain's CDR3 is CASSIREGRLAVTYEQYF. CDR3 nucleotides: TGTGCCAGCAGCATCCGAGAAGGGCGCCTAGCGGTAACCTACGAGCAGTACTTC.

This sequence joins TRBV6-5 and TRBJ1-5; 9 nucleotides match TRBD1. V gave up 5 bases and J gave up 10 bases; unmatched junction bases: 6. CDR1 and CDR2 (germline): MNHEY, SVGAGI. The CDR3 is 13 residues long. This CDR3 reads CASSTGTGFPQHF. DNA for the CDR3: TGTGCCAGCAGTACCGGGACAGGGTTTCCCCAGCATTTT.

This sequence joins TRBV27 and TRBJ1-1; D is perhaps TRBD1 (6 bases). Germline CDR1 reads MNHEY; CDR2 reads SMNVEV (reference sequence). This CDR3 has 14 residues. With 5 bases removed from V and 4 bases from J, the gap between germline ends came to 14 bases. The CDR3 here is CASSVGGVGTEAFF. The CDR3, as DNA: TGTGCCAGCAGTGTAGGGGGTGTGGGCACTGAAGCTTTCTTT.

The chain employs TRBV30 and TRBJ1-1, with 7 bases lining up with TRBD1. CDR3 size: 15 residues. Trimming at V came to 3 bases and at J to 3 bases, leaving 10 bases not matched to a gene. Per germline, CDR1 GTSNPN and CDR2 SVGIG (reference sequence). The DNA of the CDR3 is TGTGCCTGGAGGGGACAGACAGGGAAGGACACTGAAGCTTTCTTT. This gives the protein CAWRGQTGKDTEAFF.

The CDR3 loop reads CASSFGGATEAFF. The DNA of the CDR3 is TGTGCCAGCAGCTTTGGGGGGGCCACTGAAGCTTTCTTT. V and J are TRBV7-3 and TRBJ1-1, with TRBD1 as a possible D gene (6 bases). The CDR3 contains 13 residues. Germline loops: CDR1 SGHTA, CDR2 FQGTGA. V lost 3 bases, J lost 4 bases, and 9 bases lay in between.

The genes are TRBV30 and TRBJ2-2; 8 nucleotides agree with TRBD2. The CDR3 has 13 amino acids. Losses at the gene ends were 2 bases for V and 7 bases for J; bases not matched to a gene: 3. Germline values: CDR1 GTSNPN, CDR2 SVGIG (reference sequence). The DNA for the CDR3 is TGTGCCTGGAGTCATAGCGGGGTCGGGGAGCTGTTTTTT. It is translated as CAWSHSGVGELFF.

The chain combines TRBV7-2 with TRBJ2-4; D may be TRBD2 (5 bases). The CDR3 sequence is 17 residues long. Germline values: CDR1 SGHTA, CDR2 FQGNSA. V lost 2 bases and J 0 bases, leaving 14 bases between the germline ends. CDR3 sequence: CASSLRREPKAKNIQYF. The CDR3 DNA reads TGTGCCAGCAGCTTACGCCGGGAACCCAAAGCCAAAAACATTCAGTACTTC.

V is TRBV4-3 and J is TRBJ2-6; 8 nucleotides line up with TRBD1. Losses at the gene ends were 3 bases for V and 0 bases for J; bases not matched to a gene: 4. Germline V gene data show CDR1 as LGHNA and CDR2 as YSLEER. CDR3 length equals 17 residues. As DNA, the CDR3 is TGCGCCAGCAGCCACCGGGACAGGCTCTCTGGGGCCAACGTCCTGACTTTC. Amino acids: CASSHRDRLSGANVLTF.

This clone was detected only once. This chain connects TRBV7-9 to TRBJ2-2; D uncertain. The CDR3 is 16 amino acids. Germline lookup yields CDR1 SEHNR and CDR2 FQNEAQ (reference sequence). Deletions cut 5 bases from V and 3 bases from J, with 16 bases between. CDR3 coding DNA: TGTGCCAGCAGCCCACCTCCTACTGGTTACACCGGGGAGCTGTTTTTT. Translation: CASSPPPTGYTGELFF.

The gene calls are TRBV7-9 and TRBJ1-2; D is uncertain. Germline V gene sequence: CDR1 SEHNR, CDR2 FQNEAQ (reference sequence). The CDR3 runs 15 residues. V shed 9 bases and J shed 3 bases, with 20 bases lying between them. CDR3 nucleotides: TGTGCCAGTACCTCCCCCGGGGTTTTGGACTATGGCTACACCTTC. Its protein product is CASTSPGVLDYGYTF.

The V gene is TRBV30, the J gene TRBJ2-6; D is unclear. Trimming stripped 0 bases from V and 0 bases from J, with 12 bases between. The germline V gene has CDR1 GTSNPN and CDR2 SVGIG (reference sequence). CDR3 size: 17 residues. The DNA for the CDR3 is TGTGCCTGGAGTGTAACCGGAGTCGGCTCTGGGGCCAACGTCCTGACTTTC. This sequence encodes CAWSVTGVGSGANVLTF.

V and J are TRBV6-1 and TRBJ2-1; 10 positions agree with TRBD1. Unmatched junction bases numbered 3, after V lost 5 bases and J lost 2 bases. The CDR3 sequence is 15 residues long. Germline loops: CDR1 MNHNS, CDR2 SASEGT. CDR3 in DNA: TGTGCCAGCAGTCCGGACAGGGGGACCTACAATGAGCAGTTCTTC. Translation gives CASSPDRGTYNEQFF.

A single count supports this clone. This chain joins TRBV7-2 and TRBJ1-2; D not certain. Trimming cost V 5 bases and J 4 bases, with 11 bases left between them. Germline assignment: CDR1 SGHTA and CDR2 FQGNSA. The CDR3 sequence is 13 residues long. CDR3 bases: TGTGCCAGCAGCCCATTGGGGAGCTATGGCTACACCTTC. This translates into CASSPLGSYGYTF.

This clone was seen just once. The CDR3 DNA reads as TGCGCCAGCAGCCATGGTAGCGGGGGGGAGGGCGATGAGCAGTTCTTC. This encodes CASSHGSGGEGDEQFF. This chain joins TRBV4-3 and TRBJ2-1; the match to TRBD2 covers 11 bases. Trimming removed 3 bases from V and 8 bases from J; junction bases left unmatched: 9. CDR1 and CDR2 (germline): LGHNA, YSLEER. There are 16 residues in the CDR3.

The gene calls are TRBV4-1 and TRBJ1-2; 7 bases are shared with TRBD1. Per the germline V gene, CDR1 is MGHRA and CDR2 is YSYEKL. Trimming at V came to 0 bases and at J to 5 bases, leaving 6 bases not matched to a gene. The CDR3 loop spans 15 amino acids. CDR3 amino acids: CASSQDATGYYGYTF. In DNA, the CDR3 is TGCGCCAGCAGCCAAGACGCGACAGGGTATTATGGCTACACCTTC.

V and J are TRBV6-6 and TRBJ1-1; no reliable D call. The CDR3 runs 13 residues. The germline V gene has CDR1 MNHNY and CDR2 SVGAGI (reference sequence). The germline V and J ends were trimmed by 6 bases and 5 bases, with 13 bases remaining between them. The CDR3 loop reads CASSPVVVTEAFF. CDR3 DNA: TGTGCCAGCAGCCCTGTTGTCGTGACTGAAGCTTTCTTT.

The chain carries TRBV19 and TRBJ2-2; no reliable D call. The germline V gene has CDR1 LNHDA and CDR2 SQIVND (reference sequence). The V end was cut by 8 bases, the J end by 6 bases, with 7 bases between. CDR3 length: 11 amino acids. This CDR3 reads CASFSAGELFF. The CDR3 nucleotides are TGTGCCAGTTTCTCGGCCGGGGAGCTGTTTTTT.

This chain uses TRBV5-6 with TRBJ1-2; possibly TRBD1 for D (5 bases). The CDR3 sequence is 13 residues long. Germline-derived CDR1 and CDR2 are SGHDT and YYEEEE. Trimming removed 7 bases at V and 0 bases at J, with 10 bases between. In DNA, the CDR3 is TGTGCCAGCCGAGACAGCCCTAACTATGGCTACACCTTC. This gives the protein CASRDSPNYGYTF.

The rearrangement uses TRBV4-3 and TRBJ2-7, with 7 nucleotides matching TRBD1. V was pared by 4 bases and J by 4 bases, with 10 bases of the junction left unmatched. Germline-derived CDR1 and CDR2 are LGHNA and YSLEER. The CDR3 covers 15 residues. The CDR3 loop reads CASSPSMGTEYEQYF. The CDR3 nucleotides read TGCGCCAGCAGCCCCTCTATGGGGACAGAGTACGAGCAGTACTTC.

In DNA, the CDR3 is TGTGCCAGCTCACCAAACAGGGGCCGAGAGACCCAGTACTTC. Translating it yields CASSPNRGRETQYF. This chain connects TRBV18 to TRBJ2-5; 7 nucleotides agree with TRBD1. In germline, CDR1 is KGHSH, CDR2 LQKENI. There are 14 residues in the CDR3. V shed 2 bases, J shed 4 bases, and the junction held 4 bases outside the gene matches.

J is TRBJ2-2 and V is TRBV10-3, with 9 bases fitting TRBD2. Germline CDR1 and CDR2: ENHRY and SYGVKD. V shed 4 bases, J shed 2 bases, and the junction held 8 bases outside the gene matches. The CDR3 covers 17 residues. CDR3: CAISGASGADNTGELFF. CDR3 nucleotides: TGTGCCATCAGTGGGGCTAGCGGGGCCGATAACACCGGGGAGCTGTTTTTT.

The chain recombines TRBV5-1 with TRBJ2-1; D may be TRBD2 (7 bases). The CDR3 runs to 13 residues. V lost 4 bases and J lost 14, with 19 bases in between. CDR1 is SGHRS, CDR2 YFSETQ, per germline. For the CDR3, the DNA is TGCGCCAGCAGCGTAGGGGGGGACCAATCTAAGTTCTTC. Amino acid sequence: CASSVGGDQSKFF.

The chain employs TRBV6-5 and TRBJ2-1, with 7 bases aligning to TRBD1. This CDR3 spans 12 amino acids. Germline CDR1 is MNHEY and CDR2 is SVGAGI. After removal of 5 bases from V and 8 bases from J, the junction contained 3 bases not matched to a gene. CDR3: CASSRQGYEQFF. The CDR3 nucleotides are TGTGCCAGCAGTAGACAGGGTTATGAGCAGTTCTTC.